The clone carrying this T cell receptor delta chain was seen a few times. This sample is part of a study of gamma-delta T cells after stem cell transplantation. V lost 2 bases to trimming and J lost 0 bases; unmatched junction nucleotides: 8. This CDR3 has 16 residues. Germline assignment: CDR1 GEAIGNYY and CDR2 EKD. TCRdb reprocessed the RT-PCR reads through CATT. Of about 1,300 delta-chain clones in the sample, 5.5% are singletons; the top ten hold around half. This TCR came from a human donor. It is not recorded whose cells these are; they may come from a transplant donor. Sequenced sample: gamma-delta T cells. The rearrangement joins TRDV2 to TRDJ1; 7 positions match TRDD3. This CDR3 reads CACDMVGDKYTDKLIF. The CDR3 coding sequence is TGTGCCTGTGACATGGTGGGGGACAAATACACCGATAAACTCATCTTT.